These 3 T cell receptor beta chains were sequenced from one sample in a study of T cell clonality in common variable immunodeficiency. Study-level points and caveats: Reportedly, TCR beta sequences from common variable immunodeficiency showed fewer deletions and N-nucleotide insertions.

Profiled with immunoSEQ multiplex PCR; TCRdb holds only in-frame clones, not every one. This repertoire holds over 20,000 clones, and none appear only once. These TCRs' antigens remain unknown. The sequencing sample was made of peripheral blood mononuclear cells. The receptors were gathered from a human donor with common variable immunodeficiency.

This clone was counted between two and nine times. The read terminates 3 residues ahead of where the CDR3 ends, so the germline J gene completes it. V usage is TRBV7-2 and J usage is TRBJ1-6; 7 bases line up with TRBD1. CDR1 and CDR2 (germline): SGHTA, FQGNSA. V shed 5 bases, J shed 6 bases, and the junction held 4 bases outside the gene matches. The CDR3 loop spans 14 amino acids. The CDR3 region is CASSIYRGNSPLHF. The part of the CDR3 DNA that was read is TGTGCCAGCAGCATATACAGGGGTAATTCACCC.

A remark on this clone: The sequence runs out 3 residues before the end of the CDR3; the remainder is reconstructed from the germline J gene. The chain has TRBV30 and TRBJ2-7, with D perhaps matching TRBD1 or TRBD2 (5 bases each). Germline CDR1 reads GTSNPN; CDR2 reads SVGIG (reference sequence). The CDR3 is 15 residues long. The V end lost 1 base, the J end lost 0 bases, and 13 bases lay between the germline ends. CDR3 sequence: CAWSGGAESSYEQYF. The covered CDR3 bases are TGTGCCTGGAGTGGAGGGGCAGAGAGCTCCTACGAG.

With respect to this clone: The read gets to within 3 residues of the CDR3 end, and the germline J gene fills in the rest. The gene calls are TRBV5-6 and TRBJ2-1, with 9 nucleotides matching TRBD1. V lost 5 bases and J lost 9; bases outside the gene matches: 12. The CDR3 length is 15 residues. The germline V gene has CDR1 SGHDT and CDR2 YYEEEE. CDR3 region: CASRTRQGGLGEQFF. The sequenced CDR3 bases are TGTGCCAGCAGAACCAGACAGGGGGGGTTGGGTGAG.